These 16 T cell receptor beta chains came from one sample sequenced in a study of blood T cells in healthy people across ages. Through a sample-barcoded 5' primer and a J-beta primer mix, a second PCR was run for roughly 7 to 11 cycles. A single record per CDR3 protein comes from TCRdb applying MiXCR to the 5' RACE reads. The sample consists of 1.5 million to 2 million distinct CDR3 sequences, roughly 30% of them appearing once. Sequencing input: blood. These receptors were taken from a young woman in good health.

V usage is TRBV20-1 and J usage is TRBJ2-5, with D unresolved. The CDR3 spans 13 residues. V was trimmed by 3 bases and J by 5 bases, leaving 13 bases between them. Germline assignment: CDR1 DFQATT and CDR2 SNEGSKA (reference sequence). CDR3 coding DNA: TGCAGTGCTAGTGCGAGCGTGGCGGAGACCCAGTACTTC. Its translation is CSASASVAETQYF.

The CDR3 loop is CASSRGESYNEQFF. The CDR3, as DNA: TGTGCCAGCAGCCGGGGCGAGAGCTACAATGAGCAGTTCTTC. The rearrangement uses TRBV7-6 and TRBJ2-1; D tentatively fits TRBD1 or TRBD2 (5 bases each). This CDR3 is built from 14 residues. The ends were cut back, 5 bases at V and 3 bases at J, with 11 bases in the middle. Germline V CDR1 and CDR2: SGHVS, FNYEAQ.

A single count supports this clonotype. This rearrangement joins TRBV7-2 to TRBJ1-6, with D perhaps TRBD1 (5 bases). CDR1 and CDR2 from the germline V gene are SGHTA and FQGNSA. The CDR3 has 17 residues. The V gene lost 5 bases and the J gene lost 10 bases, with 24 bases spanning the gap. CDR3 DNA sequence: TGTGCCAGCAGCCCACAAAGGAGGGGAGGGCTAGGGTCACCCCTCCACTTT. Protein sequence: CASSPQRRGGLGSPLHF.

This clonotype showed up many times. V gene TRBV29-1 combines with J gene TRBJ2-5, with D possibly TRBD1 on 6 matching bases. The germline V and J ends were trimmed by 1 base and 2 bases, with 11 bases remaining between them. The CDR3 is 14 residues long. Germline CDR1 reads SQVTM; CDR2 reads ANQGSEA. CDR3 nucleotides: TGCAGCGTTGAAGTGGGGGCCTTTCAAGAGACCCAGTACTTC. Translating gives CSVEVGAFQETQYF.

The chain recombines TRBV29-1 with TRBJ1-2; 7 positions match TRBD1. V was pared by 6 bases and J by 8 bases, with 9 bases of the junction left unmatched. Germline lookup yields CDR1 SQVTM and CDR2 ANQGSEA. This CDR3 is 12 amino acids long. CDR3 coding DNA: TGCAGCGTCGCGACAGGGACAGAGGGCTACACCTTC. Its protein product is CSVATGTEGYTF.

The chain is built from TRBV4-3 and TRBJ1-1; D uncertain. Germline V lookup: CDR1 LGHNA, CDR2 YSLEER. This CDR3 is 16 amino acids long. Between the trimmed V and J ends, which lost 0 bases and 1 base, there was a span of 12 bases. The CDR3 nucleotides are TGCGCCAGCAGCCAAGATTACGCCGGGCCGAACACTGAAGCTTTCTTT. As protein: CASSQDYAGPNTEAFF.

This clonotype was counted only a few times. V usage is TRBV28 and J usage is TRBJ1-5; D remains ambiguous. This CDR3 contains 14 residues. Per the germline V gene, CDR1 is MDHEN and CDR2 is SYDVKM. Trimming pared 11 bases from V and 0 bases from J, leaving 14 bases between. The CDR3 DNA reads TGTGCCTCACATGCCGGGAATAGCAATCAGCCCCAGCATTTT. Protein product: CASHAGNSNQPQHF.

Many counts were recorded for this clonotype. V and J are TRBV29-1 and TRBJ2-7; 7 bases match TRBD1. With V trimmed by 7 bases and J by 5 bases, 8 bases remained unmatched. The CDR3 sequence is 12 residues long. The germline CDR1 and CDR2 sequences are SQVTM and ANQGSEA. This CDR3 is CSGGTVVNEQYF. DNA for the CDR3: TGCAGCGGAGGGACAGTCGTCAACGAGCAGTACTTC.

The rearrangement joins TRBV7-9 to TRBJ1-2, with no clear D. Germline CDR1 is SEHNR and CDR2 is FQNEAQ (reference sequence). The CDR3 has 13 residues. With 1 base removed from V and 4 bases from J, the gap between germline ends came to 7 bases. The chain's CDR3 is CASSLEAFYGYTF. As DNA, the CDR3 is TGTGCCAGCAGCTTAGAGGCCTTCTATGGCTACACCTTC. The full variable domain, in which reference TRBV7-9 and TRBJ1-2 provide the parts outside the CDR3, is DTGVSQNPRHKITKRGQNVTFRCDPISEHNRLYWYRQTLGQGPEFLTYFQNEAQLEKSRLLSDRFSAERPKGSFSTLEIQRTEQGDSAMYLCASSLEAFYGYTFGSGTRLTVV.

On this clonotype itself: A much larger clone differs by one base, so this may be a read error. CDR3 in DNA: TGCAGCGTTTCGTTCGGAGCCTACGTGCAGTACTTC. Its translation is CSVSFGAYVQYF. This chain connects TRBV29-1 to TRBJ2-7; D not resolved. The CDR3 is made up of 12 amino acids. Germline V gene data show CDR1 as SQVTM and CDR2 as ANQGSEA.

Points on this clonotype: One junction end disagrees with the germline gene, perhaps due to a read error. This chain links TRBV7-2 with TRBJ2-7, with D possibly TRBD2 on 6 matching bases. Matching the DNA end better, TRBJ2-5 makes the J call doubtful. CDR1 and CDR2 from the germline V gene are SGHTA and FQGNSA. This CDR3 contains 13 residues. CDR3 protein: CASSAVEGETQYF. CDR3 nucleotides: TGTGCTAGCAGCGCGGTGGAGGGGGAGACCCAGTACTTC.

This chain links TRBV13 with TRBJ2-5; a possible D gene is TRBD2 (6 bases). There are 17 residues in the CDR3. Germline V gene lookup returns CDR1 PRHDT and CDR2 FYEKMQ (reference sequence). V was clipped by 4 bases and J by 3 bases, with 21 bases between them. The chain's CDR3 is CASSYAREEGGEETQYF. Written as DNA, the CDR3 is TGTGCCAGCAGCTACGCGAGGGAAGAGGGCGGGGAAGAGACCCAGTACTTC.

In its sample, this clonotype was seen a few times. The chain joins TRBV6-5 to TRBJ1-5; D remains ambiguous. This CDR3 has 12 amino acids. Per the germline V gene, CDR1 is MNHEY and CDR2 is SVGAGI. V was cut by 8 bases and J by 2 bases, with 7 bases left in between. CDR3 residues: CASPPGNQPQHF. The DNA for the CDR3 is TGTGCCAGCCCCCCGGGCAATCAGCCCCAGCATTTT.

The chain carries TRBV28 and TRBJ2-4; 7 nucleotides line up with TRBD2. V dropped 11 bases and J dropped 5; count of bases not matched to a gene: 12. CDR3 length equals 14 residues. Germline V gene lookup returns CDR1 MDHEN and CDR2 SYDVKM. Here the CDR3 reads CASRSAGVENIQYF. The CDR3 DNA follows: TGTGCCTCACGCTCGGCGGGGGTCGAAAACATTCAGTACTTC.

The sample holds a few counts of this clonotype. The chain uses TRBV11-2 and TRBJ2-1; 9 bases align to TRBD2. CDR1 and CDR2 from the germline V gene are SGHAT and FQNNGV. The CDR3 spans 16 residues. Losses at the gene ends were 1 base for V and 9 bases for J; bases not matched to a gene: 10. DNA of the CDR3: TGTGCCAGCAGCTTAGTAGATTGGCGGGAGGGCCGTGAGCAGTTCTTC. Translating it yields CASSLVDWREGREQFF.

The gene calls are TRBV5-1 and TRBJ2-5, with a possible D match to TRBD2 (5 bases). The DNA end lines up better with TRBJ2-7; the J call may be wrong. The germline gives CDR1 SGHRS, CDR2 YFSETQ. CDR3 size: 13 residues. CDR3 loop: CASSSAHGNEQYF. The DNA for the CDR3 is TGCGCCAGCAGCTCGGCACACGGGAACGAGCAGTACTTC.